This TCR beta chain was recovered during a study of blood T cell repertoires in COVID-19. Study-level background: The United States, Italy and Spain were the sources of the acute and convalescent COVID-19 samples. PBMCs, B-cell-depleted T cells, or T cells were the source of the cDNA or gDNA that made up the material.

This CDR3 region has 12 residues. Trimming stripped 4 bases from V and 7 bases from J, with 10 bases between. Germline CDR1 and CDR2: KGHSH and LQKENI. Per the original methods: Amplification of reference gene primers was used by the study to estimate nucleated cell counts. TCRdb's table, derived via immunoSEQ multiplex PCR, lists solely in-frame clones and lacks some. V, J and clone size are taken as reported in that table, and D and trimming were inferred from the DNA itself. The data hold roughly 250,000 clones, with approximately 86% observed a single time. Sequencing was carried out using peripheral blood. This receptor was obtained from a man in his sixties who had recovered from COVID-19. The gene calls are TRBV18 and TRBJ1-1, with unresolved D. CDR3 DNA sequence: TGTGCCAGCTCACGGACTGGCAATGAAGCTTTCTTT. It translates to CASSRTGNEAFF.